This is a list of T cell receptor beta chains from one sample in a study of blood T cell repertoires in COVID-19. Repertoires were generated with immunoSEQ multiplex PCR, while TCRdb's copy carries only in-frame clones and drops some. The sample has 350,000 or so clones; about 92% are singletons. Sequencing used PBMCs or T cells enriched from blood (not recorded which). These receptors were taken from a woman aged 25-40 years who had recovered from COVID-19. The CDR3 runs from the conserved cysteine through the conserved F or W. A D gene is named only where the DNA matches it firmly. Clone size is given for some rows only: seen once, a few or many times, or a class if the clone is expanded.

V gene	J gene	D gene	clone size	CDR3 protein	CDR3 DNA
TRBV19	TRBJ1-5	NA	NA	CASSIGQIEPQHF	TGTGCCAGTAGTATTGGGCAGATCGAGCCCCAGCATTTT
TRBV20-1	TRBJ2-7	TRBD2	NA	CSASRASGTYEQYF	TGCAGTGCTAGTCGGGCTAGCGGAACCTACGAGCAGTACTTC
TRBV2	TRBJ1-1	NA	once	CASIYRSDTEAFF	TGTGCCAGCATTTACAGGAGCGACACTGAAGCTTTCTTT
TRBV11-2	TRBJ2-2	TRBD1	NA	CASTKTGATGELFF	TGTGCCAGCACCAAGACAGGGGCCACCGGGGAGCTGTTTTTT
TRBV9	TRBJ1-2	NA	NA	CASSETSDYGYTF	TGTGCCAGCAGCGAGACTTCCGACTATGGCTACACCTTC
TRBV4-3	TRBJ1-1	TRBD1	NA	CASSQDRSGGYLNTEAFF	TGCGCCAGCAGCCAAGATCGGTCAGGGGGATACCTGAACACTGAAGCTTTCTTT
TRBV6-5	TRBJ1-4	NA	NA	CASSFSFPTGKLFF	TGTGCCAGCAGTTTCTCTTTTCCAACAGGGAAACTGTTTTTT
TRBV4-2	TRBJ1-6	TRBD1	NA	CASSQLGTGESPLHF	TGTGCCAGCAGCCAACTCGGGACAGGGGAATCACCCCTCCACTTT
TRBV20-1	TRBJ2-7	NA	NA	CSARNNYEQYF	TGCAGTGCTAGGAACAACTACGAGCAGTACTTC
TRBV4-3	TRBJ2-1	NA	NA	CASSQDSQGPYNEQFF	TGCGCCAGCAGCCAAGATTCCCAGGGGCCCTACAATGAGCAGTTCTTC
TRBV7-3	TRBJ2-1	TRBD2	NA	CASSSGSGGSSYNEQFF	TGTGCCAGCAGCTCTGGTAGCGGGGGGAGCTCCTACAATGAGCAGTTCTTC
TRBV4-2	TRBJ2-1	TRBD2	NA	CASSQDGSGGPNEQFF	TGTGCCAGCAGCCAAGATGGCAGCGGGGGGCCGAATGAGCAGTTCTTC
TRBV28	TRBJ2-5	NA	NA	CASSFPRDTARQQETQYF	TGTGCCAGCAGTTTCCCCCGGGACACGGCCAGGCAGCAAGAGACCCAGTACTTC
TRBV2	TRBJ2-1	NA	NA	CASNTRGAYNEQFF	TGTGCCAGCAATACCAGGGGAGCCTACAATGAGCAGTTCTTC
TRBV6-5	TRBJ2-7	TRBD1	few	CASSTGDSGEQYF	TGTGCCAGCAGTACAGGGGATTCAGGCGAGCAGTACTTC
TRBV5-7	TRBJ2-3	TRBD1	NA	CASSFSDRGGTDTQYF	TGTGCCAGCAGCTTTAGCGACAGGGGGGGCACAGATACGCAGTATTTT
TRBV7-9	TRBJ2-7	TRBD1	few	CASSLAGGTGQGAPGQYF	TGTGCCAGCAGCTTAGCGGGAGGAACGGGACAGGGGGCGCCGGGGCAGTACTTC
TRBV11-2	TRBJ2-5	TRBD1	NA	CASSRWGQGGFGETQYF	TGTGCCAGCAGCCGATGGGGACAGGGAGGGTTTGGGGAGACCCAGTACTTC
TRBV7-2	TRBJ2-3	TRBD2	NA	CASSPGLGRATDTQYF	TGTGCCAGCAGCCCAGGACTAGGAAGAGCCACAGATACGCAGTATTTT
TRBV4-2	TRBJ2-3	TRBD2	NA	CASSRLAGDTPDTQYF	TGTGCCAGCAGCCGACTAGCGGGGGACACTCCAGATACGCAGTATTTT
TRBV12-3/TRBV12-4	TRBJ1-2	NA	NA	CASSFDSYGYTF	TGTGCCAGCAGTTTTGACAGCTATGGCTACACCTTC
TRBV21-1	TRBJ1-2	NA	few	CASSALADSLLDYGYTF	TGTGCCAGCAGCGCCCTGGCCGACAGCCTCCTAGACTATGGCTACACCTTC
TRBV25-1	TRBJ2-1	NA	NA	CASSDRSGSYNEQFF	TGTGCCAGCAGTGATCGATCGGGCTCCTACAATGAGCAGTTCTTC
TRBV11-3	TRBJ1-6	TRBD1	NA	CASSLRGRDSPLHF	TGTGCCAGCAGTTTAAGGGGGCGGGATTCACCCCTCCACTTT
TRBV12-3/TRBV12-4	TRBJ2-5	NA	NA	CASSLTGWETQYF	TGTGCCAGCAGTTTAACAGGTTGGGAGACCCAGTACTTC
TRBV7-6	TRBJ2-1	NA	NA	CASSHPGRSSYNEQFF	TGTGCCAGCAGCCATCCGGGAAGGTCCTCCTACAATGAGCAGTTCTTC
TRBV4-2	TRBJ2-2	NA	NA	CASSQGLLAGGELFF	TGTGCCAGCAGCCAAGGCCTACTAGCAGGAGGGGAGCTGTTTTTT
TRBV19	TRBJ2-2	NA	NA	CASSILVGELFF	TGTGCCAGTAGTATCCTCGTCGGGGAGCTGTTTTTT
TRBV6-5	TRBJ1-1	NA	NA	CASSNRATEAFF	TGTGCCAGCAGTAACAGGGCGACTGAAGCTTTCTTT
TRBV11-3	TRBJ1-1	NA	NA	CASSSDTEAFF	TGTGCCAGCAGCTCTGACACTGAAGCTTTCTTT
TRBV7-6	TRBJ2-5	TRBD2	NA	CASSLAPSGGGETQYF	TGTGCCAGCAGCTTAGCCCCTAGCGGGGGGGGAGAGACCCAGTACTTC
TRBV5-1	TRBJ1-2	NA	NA	CASSLSADSRNGYTF	TGCGCCAGCAGCTTATCCGCTGACAGTAGGAATGGCTACACCTTC
TRBV6-5	TRBJ2-7	TRBD2	NA	CATALTSGIYEQYF	TGTGCCACCGCCCTGACTAGCGGCATCTACGAGCAGTACTTC
TRBV7-2	TRBJ2-2	TRBD1	NA	CASSLDYRTGTSGELFF	TGTGCCAGCAGCTTAGATTACCGGACAGGGACGTCCGGGGAGCTGTTTTTT
TRBV6-2/TRBV6-3	TRBJ1-4	TRBD1	NA	CASSPPTGGGEKLFF	TGTGCCAGCAGCCCCCCTACAGGGGGGGGTGAAAAACTGTTTTTT
TRBV6-5	TRBJ2-1	TRBD2	NA	CASADLAGVVDEQFF	TGTGCCAGCGCCGATTTAGCGGGAGTTGTCGATGAGCAGTTCTTC
TRBV7-3	TRBJ2-2	NA	NA	CASSLTVIGQTGELFF	TGTGCCAGCAGCTTAACGGTCATTGGACAAACAGGGGAGCTGTTTTTT
TRBV11-3	TRBJ2-1	NA	NA	CASSLPGSNYNEQFF	TGTGCCAGCAGCTTACCAGGATCCAACTACAATGAGCAGTTCTTC
TRBV27	TRBJ2-7	TRBD1	NA	CASSLPLFPGQGTYEQYF	TGTGCCAGCAGTTTACCTCTCTTTCCGGGACAGGGGACCTACGAGCAGTACTTC
TRBV29-1	TRBJ1-3	NA	NA	CSVRDSGNTIYF	TGCAGCGTTCGGGACTCTGGAAACACCATATATTTT
TRBV5-1	TRBJ1-2	NA	NA	CASSLEGGVEYANYGYTF	TGCGCCAGCAGCTTGGAGGGGGGGGTCGAGTACGCTAACTATGGCTACACCTTC
TRBV9	TRBJ2-5	TRBD2	NA	CASSVTSGVAETQYF	TGTGCCAGCAGCGTGACTAGCGGCGTAGCCGAGACCCAGTACTTC
TRBV9	TRBJ2-5	NA	once	CASSVGGHTGETQYF	TGTGCCAGCAGCGTAGGAGGGCACACTGGAGAGACCCAGTACTTC
TRBV27	TRBJ1-2	TRBD1	NA	CASSPGQERGYTF	TGTGCCAGCAGTCCGGGACAGGAAAGAGGCTACACCTTC
TRBV5-1	TRBJ1-1	NA	once	CASSSNVDTDEAFF	TGCGCCAGCAGCAGTAATGTCGACACCGATGAAGCTTTCTTT
TRBV6-5	TRBJ1-3	NA	NA	CASSPPGSGNTIYF	TGTGCCAGCTCTCCCCCGGGTTCAGGAAACACCATATATTTT
TRBV7-8	TRBJ2-7	TRBD1	NA	CASSYRTGAYEQYF	TGTGCCAGCAGCTATCGGACAGGGGCCTACGAGCAGTACTTC
TRBV10-3	TRBJ2-7	NA	NA	CAISEGHYYEQYF	TGTGCCATCAGTGAAGGACACTACTACGAGCAGTACTTC
TRBV7-2	TRBJ2-2	NA	NA	CASSPQTSPGIGELFF	TGTGCCAGCAGCCCCCAGACTAGTCCAGGTATTGGGGAGCTGTTTTTT
TRBV4-1	TRBJ1-2	TRBD1	NA	CASSRGTGGVLNYGYTF	TGCGCCAGCAGCCGCGGGACAGGGGGCGTTCTTAACTATGGCTACACCTTC
TRBV28	TRBJ1-1	TRBD1	NA	CASSPRTGLNTEAFF	TGTGCCAGCAGTCCCAGGACAGGTCTGAACACTGAAGCTTTCTTT
TRBV21-1	TRBJ2-1	NA	NA	CASSTQRESNEQFF	TGTGCCAGCAGCACCCAGCGGGAGTCGAATGAGCAGTTCTTC
TRBV6-1	TRBJ1-1	NA	NA	CASSDPRLNTEAFF	TGTGCCAGCAGTGATCCGAGGCTCAACACTGAAGCTTTCTTT
TRBV19	TRBJ2-7	TRBD1	NA	CASSIGQGNYEQYF	TGTGCCAGTAGTATCGGACAGGGGAACTACGAGCAGTACTTC
TRBV29-1	TRBJ2-1	TRBD2	NA	CSARGGLEFWQFF	TGCAGCGCCCGAGGGGGACTAGAGTTTTGGCAGTTCTTC
TRBV28	TRBJ2-5	TRBD1	NA	CASSSTGTGSGETQYF	TGTGCCAGCAGTTCAACCGGGACAGGGAGTGGGGAGACCCAGTACTTC
TRBV6-5	TRBJ2-2	TRBD1	once	CASRTGTGGTGELFF	TGTGCCAGCAGGACCGGGACAGGGGGCACCGGGGAGCTGTTTTTT
TRBV28	TRBJ2-2	TRBD2	NA	CASMSLSLAGDTGELFF	TGTGCCAGCATGTCGTTGTCGCTAGCGGGAGATACCGGGGAGCTGTTTTTT
TRBV28	TRBJ1-5	TRBD1	NA	CASSFGWGRGRRSNQPQHF	TGTGCCAGCAGTTTCGGGTGGGGCAGGGGGCGTCGGAGCAATCAGCCCCAGCATTTT
TRBV7-3	TRBJ2-3	NA	NA	CASSLSASTTDTQYF	TGTGCCAGCAGCTTAAGCGCATCCACCACAGATACGCAGTATTTT